The rows below give T cell receptor beta chains drawn from one sample of a study of Ad26.COV2.S vaccination and SARS-CoV-2 variants. The assay was immunoSEQ multiplex PCR, and TCRdb's table has in-frame clones only and misses some. The sample lists approximately 97,000 clones, around 81% occurring once. The material was peripheral blood, obtained after recovery from COVID-19. The receptor source for this set is a human donor who had recovered from COVID-19. Each CDR3 is given with its conserved first and last residue. Each record gives: D gene, V gene, clone size, J gene, CDR3 DNA, CDR3 protein. The D gene is left open where the match is weak. Clone size is stated in some rows and not others, as once, few, many or a class when expanded.

d_gene: TRBD2; v_gene: TRBV10-2; abundance: many; j_gene: TRBJ2-1; CDR3nt: TGCGCCAGCAGTGTCCGGCGGGGGGGCCGAGATGAGCAGTTCTTC; CDR3aa: CASSVRRGGRDEQFF
d_gene: .; v_gene: TRBV5-1; abundance: .; j_gene: TRBJ2-3; CDR3nt: TGCGCCAGCAGCTTGGGGTCTAGCACAGATACGCAGTATTTT; CDR3aa: CASSLGSSTDTQYF
d_gene: TRBD2; v_gene: TRBV9; abundance: .; j_gene: TRBJ2-1; CDR3nt: TGTGCCAGCAGCGGGCGGGGGACCTACAATGAGCAGTTCTTC; CDR3aa: CASSGRGTYNEQFF
d_gene: .; v_gene: TRBV6-4; abundance: .; j_gene: TRBJ1-1; CDR3nt: TGTGCCAGCAGACGGGAGGCCATGAACACTGAAGCTTTCTTT; CDR3aa: CASRREAMNTEAFF
d_gene: .; v_gene: TRBV7-9; abundance: few; j_gene: TRBJ1-3; CDR3nt: TGTGCCAGCAGCTTACAGACAGGTCCTGGAAACACCATATATTTT; CDR3aa: CASSLQTGPGNTIYF
d_gene: .; v_gene: TRBV9; abundance: .; j_gene: TRBJ1-4; CDR3nt: TGTGCCAGCAGCGTATCTCCAGGGCGTAATGAAAAACTGTTTTTT; CDR3aa: CASSVSPGRNEKLFF
d_gene: TRBD2; v_gene: TRBV5-1; abundance: .; j_gene: TRBJ2-5; CDR3nt: TGCGCCAGCAGGGGACTAGCGGGGGGCCAAAAACAAGAGACCCAGTACTTC; CDR3aa: CASRGLAGGQKQETQYF
d_gene: .; v_gene: TRBV2; abundance: few; j_gene: TRBJ1-2; CDR3nt: TGTGCCAGCAGTGGACAGGTTAACTATGGCTACACCTTC; CDR3aa: CASSGQVNYGYTF
d_gene: .; v_gene: TRBV30; abundance: once; j_gene: TRBJ1-1; CDR3nt: TGTGCCTGGAGTGTATCCGCTAACACTGAAGCTTTCTTT; CDR3aa: CAWSVSANTEAFF
d_gene: .; v_gene: TRBV18; abundance: once; j_gene: TRBJ2-1; CDR3nt: TGTGCCAGCTCACCACCGGGGGGTTTGGTAAATGAGCAGTTCTTC; CDR3aa: CASSPPGGLVNEQFF
d_gene: .; v_gene: TRBV21-1; abundance: .; j_gene: TRBJ2-3; CDR3nt: TGTGCCAGCAGCAAAGCAGTAGCGGGGGCAGATACGCAGTATTTT; CDR3aa: CASSKAVAGADTQYF
d_gene: .; v_gene: TRBV20-1; abundance: .; j_gene: TRBJ2-5; CDR3nt: TGCAGTGCTAGTAACCTCCAAGAGACCCAGTACTTC; CDR3aa: CSASNLQETQYF
d_gene: .; v_gene: TRBV27; abundance: .; j_gene: TRBJ2-2; CDR3nt: TGTGCCAGCAGTTCTCACAGGGAGTCAGCCGGGGAGCTGTTTTTT; CDR3aa: CASSSHRESAGELFF
d_gene: TRBD2; v_gene: TRBV7-2; abundance: .; j_gene: TRBJ2-3; CDR3nt: TGTGCCAGCAGCTTAGGGGGACTAGGTTCCACAGATACGCAGTATTTT; CDR3aa: CASSLGGLGSTDTQYF
d_gene: .; v_gene: TRBV11-3; abundance: .; j_gene: TRBJ1-2; CDR3nt: TGTGCCAGCAGCTTGGGGACCCATGATTATGGCTACACCTTC; CDR3aa: CASSLGTHDYGYTF
d_gene: .; v_gene: TRBV7-9; abundance: .; j_gene: TRBJ1-1; CDR3nt: TGTGCCAGCAGTTCCGACAGACCCCCTTTCTTT; CDR3aa: CASSSDRPPFF
d_gene: .; v_gene: TRBV5-4; abundance: .; j_gene: TRBJ1-1; CDR3nt: TGTGCCAGCAGCCGGGGTGTAACTGAAGCTTTCTTT; CDR3aa: CASSRGVTEAFF
d_gene: .; v_gene: TRBV19; abundance: .; j_gene: TRBJ1-1; CDR3nt: TGTGCCAGTAGTGTTCCGGGACGGGTGAACACTGAAGCTTTCTTT; CDR3aa: CASSVPGRVNTEAFF
d_gene: .; v_gene: TRBV19; abundance: .; j_gene: TRBJ2-3; CDR3nt: TGTGCCAGTACCAGGGTCGCTAGCACAGATACGCAGTATTTT; CDR3aa: CASTRVASTDTQYF
d_gene: .; v_gene: TRBV11-2; abundance: few; j_gene: TRBJ1-4; CDR3nt: TGTGCCAGCAGCTCCCTGAAGGGACGGCCTGAAAAACTGTTTTTT; CDR3aa: CASSSLKGRPEKLFF
d_gene: TRBD1; v_gene: TRBV18; abundance: .; j_gene: TRBJ2-5; CDR3nt: TGTGCCAGCACGGACAGGACCATTCAAGAGACCCAGTACTTC; CDR3aa: CASTDRTIQETQYF
d_gene: .; v_gene: TRBV7-9; abundance: few; j_gene: TRBJ1-1; CDR3nt: TGTGCCAGCAGCTTAGACAGCCGCACTGAAGCTTTCTTT; CDR3aa: CASSLDSRTEAFF
d_gene: .; v_gene: TRBV6-5; abundance: .; j_gene: TRBJ2-6; CDR3nt: TGTGCCAGCAGTTACTCCCTCGGGGCCAACGTCCTGACTTTC; CDR3aa: CASSYSLGANVLTF
d_gene: .; v_gene: TRBV2; abundance: .; j_gene: TRBJ1-6; CDR3nt: TGTGCCAGCAGGGTGGGCACGACGAATTCACCCCTCCACTTT; CDR3aa: CASRVGTTNSPLHF
d_gene: TRBD1; v_gene: TRBV2; abundance: .; j_gene: TRBJ2-7; CDR3nt: TGTGCCAGCACGGGACAGATCTACGAGCAGTACTTC; CDR3aa: CASTGQIYEQYF
d_gene: .; v_gene: TRBV2; abundance: .; j_gene: TRBJ1-3; CDR3nt: TGTGCCAGCATGGGGACGGCTGGAAACACCATATATTTT; CDR3aa: CASMGTAGNTIYF
d_gene: TRBD2; v_gene: TRBV25-1; abundance: .; j_gene: TRBJ2-7; CDR3nt: TGTGCCAGCACCGAGGGACTAGCGGGGGCTAACGAGCAGTACTTC; CDR3aa: CASTEGLAGANEQYF
d_gene: .; v_gene: TRBV6-5; abundance: .; j_gene: TRBJ1-4; CDR3nt: TGTGCCAGCACCGACCGGGGGCCAGGGAATGAAAAACTGTTTTTT; CDR3aa: CASTDRGPGNEKLFF
d_gene: .; v_gene: TRBV6-4; abundance: .; j_gene: TRBJ2-3; CDR3nt: TGTGCCAGCAGTGACGGGGCATCTCTTAGCACAGATACGCAGTATTTT; CDR3aa: CASSDGASLSTDTQYF
d_gene: TRBD2; v_gene: TRBV5-1; abundance: .; j_gene: TRBJ2-5; CDR3nt: TGCGCCAGCAGGCACGAGCGGGGGGTACAAGAGACCCAGTACTTC; CDR3aa: CASRHERGVQETQYF
d_gene: TRBD1; v_gene: TRBV6-4; abundance: .; j_gene: TRBJ1-5; CDR3nt: TGTGCCAGCAGTGACCGGACAGGGGAGTTTCAGCCCCAGCATTTT; CDR3aa: CASSDRTGEFQPQHF
d_gene: .; v_gene: TRBV4-1; abundance: .; j_gene: TRBJ1-1; CDR3nt: TGCGCCAGCAGCCAGACAGTGAACGCTGAAGCTTTCTTT; CDR3aa: CASSQTVNAEAFF
d_gene: TRBD2; v_gene: TRBV12-5; abundance: .; j_gene: TRBJ2-5; CDR3nt: TGTGCTAGTGGCCTCAGCGGGGGGCAAGAGACCCAGTACTTC; CDR3aa: CASGLSGGQETQYF
d_gene: .; v_gene: TRBV12-5; abundance: .; j_gene: TRBJ2-1; CDR3nt: TGTGCTAGTGGTTTGGTACAAGGCGGGGCCTACAATGAGCAGTTCTTC; CDR3aa: CASGLVQGGAYNEQFF
d_gene: .; v_gene: TRBV28; abundance: .; j_gene: TRBJ1-1; CDR3nt: TGTGCCAGCAATCTACAATTGGACACTGAAGCTTTCTTT; CDR3aa: CASNLQLDTEAFF
d_gene: TRBD1; v_gene: TRBV10-3; abundance: .; j_gene: TRBJ1-5; CDR3nt: TGTGCCAACCGCGACAGGGAGGAGCAGCCCCAGCATTTT; CDR3aa: CANRDREEQPQHF
d_gene: .; v_gene: TRBV7-9; abundance: once; j_gene: TRBJ1-1; CDR3nt: TGTGCCAGCACCCGGGTTGAGCAAAACACTGAAGCTTTCTTT; CDR3aa: CASTRVEQNTEAFF
d_gene: .; v_gene: TRBV19; abundance: .; j_gene: TRBJ2-3; CDR3nt: TGTGCCAGTAGTGCCGGGGGCCACACAGATACGCAGTATTTT; CDR3aa: CASSAGGHTDTQYF
d_gene: .; v_gene: TRBV6-2/TRBV6-3; abundance: .; j_gene: TRBJ1-5; CDR3nt: TGTGCCAGCAGTTACGTGGGCAATCAGCCCCAGCATTTT; CDR3aa: CASSYVGNQPQHF
d_gene: TRBD2; v_gene: TRBV30; abundance: .; j_gene: TRBJ2-5; CDR3nt: TGTGCCTCCCGCGGGGGGCCGGGACAAGAGACCCAGTACTTC; CDR3aa: CASRGGPGQETQYF
d_gene: TRBD2; v_gene: TRBV3-1/TRBV3-2; abundance: .; j_gene: TRBJ2-1; CDR3nt: TGTGCCAGCAGCCAGCGGCTAGCGGGGGCAACGGGGAATGAGCAGTTCTTC; CDR3aa: CASSQRLAGATGNEQFF
d_gene: TRBD1; v_gene: TRBV28; abundance: .; j_gene: TRBJ2-7; CDR3nt: TGTGCCAGCAGTTTAATAGGACAGGGGGTCGTTTACGAGCAGTACTTC; CDR3aa: CASSLIGQGVVYEQYF
d_gene: .; v_gene: TRBV2; abundance: .; j_gene: TRBJ1-5; CDR3nt: TGTGCCAGCAGTGGGTCGGAGTACAATCAGCCCCAGCATTTT; CDR3aa: CASSGSEYNQPQHF
d_gene: .; v_gene: TRBV29-1; abundance: .; j_gene: TRBJ1-1; CDR3nt: TGCAGCGTCGCCCTAAACCGCGGGACTGAAGCTTTCTTT; CDR3aa: CSVALNRGTEAFF
d_gene: TRBD1; v_gene: TRBV9; abundance: .; j_gene: TRBJ2-3; CDR3nt: TGTGCCAGCAGCGACAGGGGTAGCGGCACAGATACGCAGTATTTT; CDR3aa: CASSDRGSGTDTQYF
d_gene: TRBD1; v_gene: TRBV10-3; abundance: .; j_gene: TRBJ1-2; CDR3nt: TGTGCCATCAGGAAGACAGGGGCACTATCTAACTATGGCTACACCTTC; CDR3aa: CAIRKTGALSNYGYTF
d_gene: TRBD1; v_gene: TRBV6-1; abundance: .; j_gene: TRBJ1-1; CDR3nt: TGTGCCAGCAGTGCAGGGACAGGGGTTGATTGGGTCGACATGAACACTGAAGCTTTCTTT; CDR3aa: CASSAGTGVDWVDMNTEAFF
d_gene: .; v_gene: TRBV12-5; abundance: .; j_gene: TRBJ2-7; CDR3nt: TGTGCTAGTGGTTTGGCCGCAGGGTTTGAGCAGTACTTC; CDR3aa: CASGLAAGFEQYF
d_gene: .; v_gene: TRBV19; abundance: .; j_gene: TRBJ1-6; CDR3nt: TGTGCCAGTAGTCTAATGGATTCACCCCTCCACTTT; CDR3aa: CASSLMDSPLHF
d_gene: .; v_gene: TRBV5-4; abundance: .; j_gene: TRBJ2-1; CDR3nt: TGTGCCAGCAGCTTCACAATAGGGGGGAACAATGAGCAGTTCTTC; CDR3aa: CASSFTIGGNNEQFF
d_gene: .; v_gene: TRBV5-1; abundance: .; j_gene: TRBJ2-1; CDR3nt: TGCGCCAGCAGCCCGGGGCTCGGACTCACGGAGGCTGAGCAGTTCTTC; CDR3aa: CASSPGLGLTEAEQFF
d_gene: .; v_gene: TRBV10-1; abundance: .; j_gene: TRBJ2-3; CDR3nt: TGCGCCAGCAGTGAGAAGGGTATGGATACGCAGTATTTT; CDR3aa: CASSEKGMDTQYF
d_gene: TRBD2; v_gene: TRBV19; abundance: .; j_gene: TRBJ2-3; CDR3nt: TGTGCCGGACGGGGGGGTAGCACAGATACGCAGTATTTT; CDR3aa: CAGRGGSTDTQYF
d_gene: .; v_gene: TRBV27; abundance: .; j_gene: TRBJ1-2; CDR3nt: TGTGCCAGCGGGCCCAGTGTAGGCTATGGCTACACCTTC; CDR3aa: CASGPSVGYGYTF
d_gene: TRBD2; v_gene: TRBV11-2; abundance: .; j_gene: TRBJ2-5; CDR3nt: TGTGCCAGCGGGTGGACTAGCGGGGGACAAGAGACCCAGTACTTC; CDR3aa: CASGWTSGGQETQYF
d_gene: .; v_gene: TRBV7-9; abundance: once; j_gene: TRBJ2-5; CDR3nt: TGTGCCAGCAGCTTAACCGGGACTCAAGAGACCCAGTACTTC; CDR3aa: CASSLTGTQETQYF